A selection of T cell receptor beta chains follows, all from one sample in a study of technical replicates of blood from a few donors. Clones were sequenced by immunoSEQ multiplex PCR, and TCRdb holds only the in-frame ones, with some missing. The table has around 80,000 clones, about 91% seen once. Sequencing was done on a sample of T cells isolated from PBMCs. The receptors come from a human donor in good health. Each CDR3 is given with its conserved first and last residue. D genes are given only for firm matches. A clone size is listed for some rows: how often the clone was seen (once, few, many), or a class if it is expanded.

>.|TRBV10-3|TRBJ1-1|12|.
TGTGCCATCAGTGGCGGGAACACTGAAGCTTTCTTT
CAISGGNTEAFF
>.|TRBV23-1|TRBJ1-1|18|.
TGCGCCAGCAGTCAATGTTCCCTAGACTTAAATATGAACACTGAAGCTTTCTTT
CASSQCSLDLNMNTEAFF
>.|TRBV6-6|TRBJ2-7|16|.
TGTGCCAGCAGCCCCTCGGGTGGCCCCAGGGGCTACGAGCAGTACTTC
CASSPSGGPRGYEQYF
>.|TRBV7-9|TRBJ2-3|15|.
TGTGCCAGCCCATCTAGCTTCCCCTTCACAGATACGCAGTATTTT
CASPSSFPFTDTQYF
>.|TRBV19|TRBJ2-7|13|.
TGTGCCAGTAGTGTCGGACAGCCCAGCGAGCAGTACTTC
CASSVGQPSEQYF
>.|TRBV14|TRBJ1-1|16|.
TGTGCCAGCAGCCAAGGTCGTCTTTTAATGAACACTGAAGCTTTCTTT
CASSQGRLLMNTEAFF
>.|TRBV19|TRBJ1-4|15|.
TGTGCCAGTAGTGGGGTAGGGAGGGCTAATGAAAAACTGTTTTTT
CASSGVGRANEKLFF
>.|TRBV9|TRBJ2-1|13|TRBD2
TGTGCCAGCAGAGGGACTAGCGGGAGTGAGCAGTTCTTC
CASRGTSGSEQFF
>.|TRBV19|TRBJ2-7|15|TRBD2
TGTGCCAGTAGTATAGGACTAGCGGGAAGCTTCGAGCAGTACTTC
CASSIGLAGSFEQYF
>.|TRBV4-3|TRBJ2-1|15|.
TGCGCCAGCAGCCCTGTCGGGAGCTCCTACAATGAGCAGTTCTTC
CASSPVGSSYNEQFF
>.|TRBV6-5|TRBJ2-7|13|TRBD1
TGTGCCAGCAGCATTGACAGGGGCTACGAGCAGTACTTC
CASSIDRGYEQYF
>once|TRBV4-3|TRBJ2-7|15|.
TGCGCCAGCAGCTTCCGACATACGGCAGGAGGGGAGCAGTACTTC
CASSFRHTAGGEQYF
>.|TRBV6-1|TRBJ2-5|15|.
TGTGCCAGCAGTGAAGGACAGACTTCCGGAGAGACCCAGTACTTC
CASSEGQTSGETQYF
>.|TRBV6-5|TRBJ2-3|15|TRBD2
TGTGCCAGCACCTGGACTAGCGGGACCACAGATACGCAGTATTTT
CASTWTSGTTDTQYF
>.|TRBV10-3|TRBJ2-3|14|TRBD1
TGTGCCATCAGTGGGGGGACAGGGACAGATACGCAGTATTTT
CAISGGTGTDTQYF